This TCR beta chain was retrieved from a study of control samples from healthy donors and cancer patients. The CDR3 totals 16 residues. Germline V gene lookup returns CDR1 SGHRS and CDR2 YFSETQ. The V end lost 1 base, the J end lost 5 bases, and 18 bases lay between the germline ends. TCRdb's copy holds only in-frame clones and misses some; the assay was immunoSEQ multiplex PCR. Among about 61,000 clones listed, nearly 90% were seen once. Source material: PBMCs. The receptor's source is a man aged 60 to 75 with colorectal cancer. The rearrangement links TRBV5-1 to TRBJ1-1; tentatively, D is TRBD1 (5 bases). CDR3 amino acids: CASSLTSGGMMTEAFF. CDR3 coding DNA: TGCGCCAGCAGCTTGACCTCGGGGGGGATGATGACTGAAGCTTTCTTT.